This section outlines one T cell receptor beta chain sequence together with its context. This sample is part of a study of identical twins. One entry per CDR3 protein results from TCRdb running MiXCR on the 5' RACE reads. Of hundreds of thousands of distinct CDR3 sequences detected, 5.5% to 6.5% appear once; the ten largest clones hold 1.5% to 2%. This sequence originates from a man aged 18 to 29 in good health. Sequencing was carried out using naive T cells sorted from blood.

The CDR3 nucleotides are TGTGCCAGCAGCCAAGGATCTAGCGTCGGCAATGAGCAGTTCTTC. It encodes CASSQGSSVGNEQFF. The chain couples TRBV14 to TRBJ2-1; possible D gene TRBD2, 6 bases. V was trimmed by 1 base and J by 6 bases, leaving 13 bases between them. CDR1 is SGHDN, CDR2 FVKESK, per germline. This CDR3 region has 15 residues.